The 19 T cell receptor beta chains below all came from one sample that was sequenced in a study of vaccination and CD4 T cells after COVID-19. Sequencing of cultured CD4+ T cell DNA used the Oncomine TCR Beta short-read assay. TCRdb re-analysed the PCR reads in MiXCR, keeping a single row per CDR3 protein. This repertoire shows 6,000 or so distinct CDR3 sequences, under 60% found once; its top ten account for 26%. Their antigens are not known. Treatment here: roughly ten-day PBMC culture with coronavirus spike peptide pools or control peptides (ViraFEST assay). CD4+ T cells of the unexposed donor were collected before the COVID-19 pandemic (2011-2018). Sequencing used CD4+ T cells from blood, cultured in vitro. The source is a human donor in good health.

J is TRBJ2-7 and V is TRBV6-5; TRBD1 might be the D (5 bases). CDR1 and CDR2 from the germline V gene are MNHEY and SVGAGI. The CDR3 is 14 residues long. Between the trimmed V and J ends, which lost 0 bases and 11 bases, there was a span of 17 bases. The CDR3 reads CASSYSNSPGRKYF. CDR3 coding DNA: TGTGCCAGCAGTTACTCGAACAGTCCAGGGCGAAAGTACTTC.

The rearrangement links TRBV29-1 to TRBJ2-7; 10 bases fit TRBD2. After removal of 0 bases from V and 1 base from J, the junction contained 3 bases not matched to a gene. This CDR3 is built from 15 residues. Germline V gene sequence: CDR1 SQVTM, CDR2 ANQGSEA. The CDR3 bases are TGCAGCGTTGAAGAGAATAGCGGGGGGTCCTACGAGCAGTACTTC. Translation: CSVEENSGGSYEQYF.

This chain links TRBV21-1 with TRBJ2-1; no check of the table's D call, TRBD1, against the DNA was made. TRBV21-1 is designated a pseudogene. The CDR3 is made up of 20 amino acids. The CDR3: CASSTIRGPWPFSSYNEQFF. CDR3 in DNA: TGTGCCAGCAGCACCATCAGGGGTCCCTGGCCCTTCAGCTCCTACAATGAGCAGTTCTTC.

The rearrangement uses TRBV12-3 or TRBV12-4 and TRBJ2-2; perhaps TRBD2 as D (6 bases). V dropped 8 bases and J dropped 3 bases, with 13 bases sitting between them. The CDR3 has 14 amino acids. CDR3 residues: CASDGREDTGELFF. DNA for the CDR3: TGTGCCAGCGATGGCAGGGAGGACACCGGGGAGCTGTTTTTT.

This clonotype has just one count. CDR3 in DNA: TGTGCCAGCAGCTTGGGACGGAGTCAAGAGACCCAGTACTTC. Residues: CASSLGRSQETQYF. This rearrangement joins TRBV5-6 to TRBJ2-5; D gene uncertain. V was cut by 0 bases and J by 2 bases, with 8 bases left in between. CDR1 is SGHDT, CDR2 YYEEEE, per germline. The CDR3 runs 14 residues.

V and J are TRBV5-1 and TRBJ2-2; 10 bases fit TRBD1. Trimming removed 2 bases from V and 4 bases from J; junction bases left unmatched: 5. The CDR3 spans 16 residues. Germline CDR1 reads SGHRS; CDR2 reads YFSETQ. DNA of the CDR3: TGCGCCAGCAGCTTAACCGGGACAGGGGCCACCGGGGAGCTGTTTTTT. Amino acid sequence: CASSLTGTGATGELFF.

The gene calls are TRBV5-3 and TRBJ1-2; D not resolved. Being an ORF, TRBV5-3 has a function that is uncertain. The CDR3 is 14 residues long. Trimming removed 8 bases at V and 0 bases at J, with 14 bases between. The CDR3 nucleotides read TGTGCCAGCAGCCTCAAGGAGGCTAACTATGGCTACACCTTC. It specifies CASSLKEANYGYTF.

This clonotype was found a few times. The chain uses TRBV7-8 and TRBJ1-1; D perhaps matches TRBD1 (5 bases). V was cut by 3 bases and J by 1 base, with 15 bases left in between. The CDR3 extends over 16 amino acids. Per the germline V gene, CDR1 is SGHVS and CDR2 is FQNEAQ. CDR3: CASSFKRTRGNTEAFF. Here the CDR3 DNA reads TGTGCCAGCAGCTTTAAACGGACAAGGGGGAACACTGAAGCTTTCTTT.

The CDR3 coding sequence is TGTGCCAGTACCCTGGGACAGGGCGTTACTGAAGCTTTCTTT. It codes for CASTLGQGVTEAFF. This chain links TRBV19 with TRBJ1-1, with 9 bases matching TRBD1. The ends lost 7 bases at V and 5 bases at J; junction bases unmatched: 8. This CDR3 region has 14 residues. From germline, CDR1 is LNHDA and CDR2 SQIVND (reference sequence).

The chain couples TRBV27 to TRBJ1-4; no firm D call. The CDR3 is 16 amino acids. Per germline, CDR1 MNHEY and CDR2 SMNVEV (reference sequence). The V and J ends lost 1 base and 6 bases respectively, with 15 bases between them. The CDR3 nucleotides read TGTGCCAGCAGTTTATTAGGGAGGAGAGGCGATGAAAAACTGTTTTTT. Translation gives CASSLLGRRGDEKLFF.

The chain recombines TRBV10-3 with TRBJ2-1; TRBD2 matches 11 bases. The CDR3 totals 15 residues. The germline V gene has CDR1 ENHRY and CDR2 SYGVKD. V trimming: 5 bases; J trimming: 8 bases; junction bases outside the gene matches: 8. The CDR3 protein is CAISYGLAGGDEQFF. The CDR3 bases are TGTGCCATCAGTTATGGACTAGCGGGCGGAGATGAGCAGTTCTTC.

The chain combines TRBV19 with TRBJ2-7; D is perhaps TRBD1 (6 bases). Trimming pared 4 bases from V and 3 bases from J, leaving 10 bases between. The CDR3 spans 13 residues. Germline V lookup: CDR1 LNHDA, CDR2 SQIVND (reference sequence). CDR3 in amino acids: CASSSFRGYEQYF. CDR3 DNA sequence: TGTGCCAGTAGTAGCTTCAGGGGCTACGAGCAGTACTTC.

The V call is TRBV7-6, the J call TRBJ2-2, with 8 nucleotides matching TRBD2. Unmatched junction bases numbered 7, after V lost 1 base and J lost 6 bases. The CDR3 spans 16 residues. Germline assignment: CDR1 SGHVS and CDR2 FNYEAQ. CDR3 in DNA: TGTGCCAGCAGCTTAGAGGCGGGAGGCTCGGCCGGGGAGCTGTTTTTT. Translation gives CASSLEAGGSAGELFF.

As DNA, the CDR3 is TGTGCCAGCTCGAATTTCAGGCTAGGGACATTCGATTCACCCCTCCACTTT. This sequence encodes CASSNFRLGTFDSPLHF. The chain combines TRBV18 with TRBJ1-6; D is possibly TRBD1 (6 bases). The V end lost 6 bases, the J end lost 8 bases, and 23 bases lay between the germline ends. Germline V gene data show CDR1 as KGHSH and CDR2 as LQKENI. This CDR3 region has 17 residues.

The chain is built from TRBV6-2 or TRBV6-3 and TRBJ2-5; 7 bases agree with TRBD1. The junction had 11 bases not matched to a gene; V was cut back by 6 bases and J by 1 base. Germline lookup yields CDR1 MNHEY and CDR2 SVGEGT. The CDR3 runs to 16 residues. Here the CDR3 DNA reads TGTGCCAGCAGCCGCCCGCTAGGACAGGTCCAAGAGACCCAGTACTTC. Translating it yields CASSRPLGQVQETQYF.

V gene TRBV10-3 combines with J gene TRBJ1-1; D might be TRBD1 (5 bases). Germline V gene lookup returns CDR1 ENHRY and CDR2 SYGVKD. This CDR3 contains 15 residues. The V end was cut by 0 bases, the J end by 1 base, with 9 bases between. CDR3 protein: CAISESTVRNTEAFF. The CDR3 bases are TGTGCCATCAGTGAGTCGACAGTAAGGAACACTGAAGCTTTCTTT.

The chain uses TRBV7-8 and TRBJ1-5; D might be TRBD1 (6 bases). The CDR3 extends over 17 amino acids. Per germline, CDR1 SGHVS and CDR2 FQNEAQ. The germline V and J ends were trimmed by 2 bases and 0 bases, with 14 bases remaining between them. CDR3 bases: TGTGCCAGCAGCTTATCAGGGGCAAGACGTAGCAATCAGCCCCAGCATTTT. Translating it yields CASSLSGARRSNQPQHF.

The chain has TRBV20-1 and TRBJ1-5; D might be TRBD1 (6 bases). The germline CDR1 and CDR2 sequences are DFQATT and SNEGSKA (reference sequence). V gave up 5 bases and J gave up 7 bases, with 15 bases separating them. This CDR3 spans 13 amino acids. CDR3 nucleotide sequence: TGCAGTGCTTTTACAGGGCGAGGACAGCCCCAGCATTTT. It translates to CSAFTGRGQPQHF.

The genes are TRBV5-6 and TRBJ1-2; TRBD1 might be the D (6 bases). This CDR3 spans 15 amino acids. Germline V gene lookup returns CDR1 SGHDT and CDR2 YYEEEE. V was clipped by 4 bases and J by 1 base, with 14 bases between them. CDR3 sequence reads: CASSPDRGSNYGYTF. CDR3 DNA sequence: TGTGCCAGCAGCCCAGATAGGGGGAGTAACTATGGCTACACCTTC.